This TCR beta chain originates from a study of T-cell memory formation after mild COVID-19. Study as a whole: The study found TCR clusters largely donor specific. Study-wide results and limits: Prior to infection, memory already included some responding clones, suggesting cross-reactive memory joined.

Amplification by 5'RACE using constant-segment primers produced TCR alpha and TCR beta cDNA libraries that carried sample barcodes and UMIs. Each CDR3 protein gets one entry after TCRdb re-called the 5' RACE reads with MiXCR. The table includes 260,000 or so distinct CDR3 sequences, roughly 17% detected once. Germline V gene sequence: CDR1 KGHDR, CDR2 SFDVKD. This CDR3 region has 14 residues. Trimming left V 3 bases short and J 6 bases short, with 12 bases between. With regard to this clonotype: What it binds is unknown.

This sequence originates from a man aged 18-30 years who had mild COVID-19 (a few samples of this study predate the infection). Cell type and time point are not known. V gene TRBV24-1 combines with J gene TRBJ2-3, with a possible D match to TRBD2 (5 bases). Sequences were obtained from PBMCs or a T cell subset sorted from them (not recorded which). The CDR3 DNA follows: TGTGCCACCAGTGATACCCCGGGCGGGGATACGCAGTATTTT. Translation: CATSDTPGGDTQYF.